One and the same sample provided the 2 T cell receptor beta chains below, sequenced in a study of OX40 agonist ivuxolimab in advanced cancers. Profiled with immunoSEQ multiplex PCR; TCRdb holds only in-frame clones, not every one. The sample consists of around 53,000 clones, 84% of them appearing once. The source was CD4+ or CD8+ T cells sorted from blood, collected in a trial of the OX40 agonist ivuxolimab. These receptors all come from an adult with an advanced solid tumor such as melanoma, head and neck, liver or kidney cancer.

This chain uses TRBV5-1 with TRBJ1-2; D unresolved. Trimming removed 4 bases at V and 2 bases at J, with 6 bases between. This CDR3 has 12 residues. The germline CDR1 and CDR2 sequences are SGHRS and YFSETQ. CDR3 protein: CASSPINYGYTF. The CDR3 nucleotides are TGCGCCAGCAGCCCCATAAACTATGGCTACACCTTC. The complete variable domain, with remaining parts taken from reference TRBV5-1 and TRBJ1-2, reads KAGVTQTPRYLIKTRGQQVTLSCSPISGHRSVSWYQQTPGQGLQFLFEYFSETQRNKGNFPGRFSGRQFSNSRSEMNVSTLELGDSALYLCASSPINYGYTFGSGTRLTVV.

The rearrangement links TRBV19 to TRBJ2-1, with a tentative D call TRBD1 (6 bases). This CDR3 has 12 amino acids. V was trimmed by 8 bases and J by 6 bases, leaving 11 bases between them. Germline-derived CDR1 and CDR2 are LNHDA and SQIVND (reference sequence). CDR3 region: CASRKGVNEQFF. CDR3 in DNA: TGTGCCAGTCGGAAGGGGGTCAATGAGCAGTTCTTC.